The clone carrying this TCR beta chain was picked up a small number of times. This sample stems from a study of blood T cells in healthy people across ages. Study overall: Capture by template switching was about one barcoded beta molecule per two T cells.

The V end lost 3 bases, the J end lost 4 bases, and 15 bases lay between the germline ends. Germline V gene lookup returns CDR1 SGDLS and CDR2 YYNGEE. This CDR3 is built from 15 residues. Primed by a sample-barcoded 5' primer and a J-beta primer mix, a second PCR proceeded for roughly 7 to 12 cycles. A single record per CDR3 protein comes from TCRdb applying MiXCR to the 5' RACE reads. The repertoire holds about 800,000 distinct CDR3 sequences, with around 25% as singletons. The same data also contributed to another study, on T cells of mothers and their children. From that paper: The donor cohort consisted of three healthy Caucasian mothers and their six children. Researchers found no T cell clones that were persistent and microchimeric.

This receptor was taken from a boy under 18 in good health. Sample: blood. This chain connects TRBV9 to TRBJ2-3, with TRBD2 as a possible D gene (6 bases). The CDR3 nucleotides are TGTGCCAGCAGCGGCGGGATTCCAGTGGCAGATACGCAGTATTTT. Residues: CASSGGIPVADTQYF. Complete variable domain (other parts from reference TRBV9 and TRBJ2-3): DSGVTQTPKHLITATGQRVTLRCSPRSGDLSVYWYQQSLDQGLQFLIQYYNGEERAKGNILERFSAQQFPDLHSELNLSSLELGDSALYFCASSGGIPVADTQYFGPGTRLTVL.